Listed below are T cell receptor beta chains from one sample, sequenced in a study of glioma-infiltrating T cells after dendritic cell vaccination. Produced via immunoSEQ multiplex PCR; TCRdb's table is partial and in-frame only. The repertoire holds roughly 38,000 clones, with roughly 79% as singletons. This material consisted of blood, taken before dendritic cell vaccination. Receptors were obtained from a human donor with glioblastoma. CDR3s include the opening cysteine and the closing phenylalanine or tryptophan. The order of the fields is D gene, J gene, V gene, clone size, CDR3 protein, CDR3 DNA. The D gene is left open where the match is weak. Not every row has a clone size; where given, it reads once, few, many or a size class.

D gene: TRBD1; J gene: TRBJ2-7; V gene: TRBV5-1; clone size: .; CDR3 protein: CASSSPGTGGALWTYEQYF; CDR3 DNA: TGCGCCAGCAGCTCTCCCGGGACAGGGGGCGCCCTATGGACCTACGAGCAGTACTTC
D gene: .; J gene: TRBJ1-1; V gene: TRBV25-1; clone size: .; CDR3 protein: CASSVTGNTEAFF; CDR3 DNA: TGTGCCAGCAGTGTGACAGGGAACACTGAAGCTTTCTTT
D gene: .; J gene: TRBJ2-2; V gene: TRBV30; clone size: once; CDR3 protein: CGGPTYTGELFF; CDR3 DNA: TGTGGGGGCCCGACGTACACCGGGGAGCTGTTTTTT
D gene: TRBD1; J gene: TRBJ1-6; V gene: TRBV28; clone size: .; CDR3 protein: CASSRPGTGIYNSPLHF; CDR3 DNA: TGTGCCAGCAGTCGGCCGGGGACAGGGATATATAATTCACCCCTCCACTTT
D gene: .; J gene: TRBJ1-5; V gene: TRBV15; clone size: .; CDR3 protein: CATSSAPSGVRICQPQHF; CDR3 DNA: TGTGCCACCAGCAGCGCCCCTTCGGGGGTTCGGATTTGTCAGCCCCAGCATTTT
D gene: .; J gene: TRBJ1-3; V gene: TRBV9; clone size: .; CDR3 protein: CASTGTGTGNTIYF; CDR3 DNA: TGTGCCAGCACCGGAACAGGGACTGGAAACACCATATATTTT
D gene: TRBD2; J gene: TRBJ2-3; V gene: TRBV4-1; clone size: few; CDR3 protein: CASSQEVSGGITDTQYF; CDR3 DNA: TGCGCCAGCAGCCAAGAAGTCAGCGGGGGAATCACAGATACGCAGTATTTT
D gene: .; J gene: TRBJ1-5; V gene: TRBV15; clone size: .; CDR3 protein: CATSRLDGDQPQHF; CDR3 DNA: TGTGCCACCAGCAGATTGGACGGGGATCAGCCCCAGCATTTT
D gene: TRBD2; J gene: TRBJ2-3; V gene: TRBV4-2; clone size: .; CDR3 protein: CASSQDLSGRGGPTDTQYF; CDR3 DNA: TGTGCCAGCAGCCAAGATCTATCCGGGCGGGGGGGCCCTACAGATACGCAGTATTTT
D gene: .; J gene: TRBJ1-5; V gene: TRBV4-3; clone size: .; CDR3 protein: CASSQGTGYNQPQHF; CDR3 DNA: TGCGCCAGCAGCCAAGGAACAGGGTACAATCAGCCCCAGCATTTT
D gene: TRBD1; J gene: TRBJ1-3; V gene: TRBV30; clone size: few; CDR3 protein: CAWMGTRGISSGNTIYF; CDR3 DNA: TGTGCCTGGATGGGGACCAGGGGGATTTCTTCTGGAAACACCATATATTTT
D gene: .; J gene: TRBJ2-4; V gene: TRBV29-1; clone size: .; CDR3 protein: CSAARGNIQYF; CDR3 DNA: TGCAGCGCTGCCAGGGGTAACATTCAGTACTTC
D gene: TRBD1; J gene: TRBJ1-2; V gene: TRBV11-2; clone size: few; CDR3 protein: CASRTVGDRAGGSTF; CDR3 DNA: TGTGCCAGCAGGACTGTGGGTGATCGGGCAGGGGGCTCCACCTTC
D gene: .; J gene: TRBJ1-3; V gene: TRBV5-5; clone size: .; CDR3 protein: CASSWGQSSGNTIYF; CDR3 DNA: TGTGCCAGCAGCTGGGGGCAGTCCTCTGGAAACACCATATATTTT
D gene: .; J gene: TRBJ2-5; V gene: TRBV11-1; clone size: once; CDR3 protein: CASSRSGETQYF; CDR3 DNA: TGTGCCAGCAGCCGTAGTGGTGAGACCCAGTACTTC
D gene: TRBD2; J gene: TRBJ2-3; V gene: TRBV30; clone size: few; CDR3 protein: CAWSWASGGGNTQYF; CDR3 DNA: TGTGCCTGGAGCTGGGCTAGCGGGGGGGGAAATACGCAGTATTTT
D gene: .; J gene: TRBJ2-1; V gene: TRBV9; clone size: .; CDR3 protein: CASSVPLRSSNEQFF; CDR3 DNA: TGTGCCAGCAGCGTGCCCCTGAGGAGCTCCAATGAGCAGTTCTTC
D gene: .; J gene: TRBJ2-1; V gene: TRBV7-2; clone size: .; CDR3 protein: CASLESQRVNNEQFF; CDR3 DNA: TGTGCCAGCTTGGAATCACAGCGGGTAAACAATGAGCAGTTCTTC
D gene: TRBD1; J gene: TRBJ1-3; V gene: TRBV5-1; clone size: .; CDR3 protein: CASSFSGTGGSGNTIYF; CDR3 DNA: TGCGCCAGCAGCTTTTCCGGGACAGGGGGCTCTGGAAACACCATATATTTT
D gene: .; J gene: TRBJ2-5; V gene: TRBV5-6; clone size: .; CDR3 protein: CASSSLGGYQETQYF; CDR3 DNA: TGTGCCAGCAGCTCCCTGGGGGGTTACCAAGAGACCCAGTACTTC
D gene: .; J gene: TRBJ2-7; V gene: TRBV18; clone size: .; CDR3 protein: CASSPDTAPYEQYF; CDR3 DNA: TGTGCCAGCTCACCAGACACGGCACCCTACGAGCAGTACTTC
D gene: .; J gene: TRBJ2-5; V gene: TRBV5-4; clone size: .; CDR3 protein: CASSLGQAVETQYF; CDR3 DNA: TGTGCCAGCAGCTTGGGGCAGGCTGTCGAGACCCAGTACTTC
D gene: .; J gene: TRBJ1-3; V gene: TRBV4-3; clone size: .; CDR3 protein: CASSPTGISGNTIYF; CDR3 DNA: TGCGCCAGCAGCCCCACAGGAATCTCTGGAAACACCATATATTTT
D gene: .; J gene: TRBJ1-1; V gene: TRBV5-1; clone size: few; CDR3 protein: CASSLVGTGGSVSESEAFF; CDR3 DNA: TGCGCCAGCAGCTTGGTTGGTACTGGTGGGTCCGTTAGCGAGTCTGAAGCTTTCTTT
D gene: TRBD2; J gene: TRBJ2-6; V gene: TRBV5-6; clone size: .; CDR3 protein: CASSFLRGRLSGANVLTF; CDR3 DNA: TGTGCCAGCAGCTTTCTGCGGGGGAGGCTCTCTGGGGCCAACGTCCTGACTTTC
D gene: TRBD2; J gene: TRBJ2-5; V gene: TRBV7-2; clone size: .; CDR3 protein: CASSSGTIGSGRETQYF; CDR3 DNA: TGTGCCAGCAGCTCCGGGACTATCGGGTCGGGTAGGGAGACCCAGTACTTC
D gene: .; J gene: TRBJ2-7; V gene: TRBV6-5; clone size: .; CDR3 protein: CASSYGGTGTYEQYF; CDR3 DNA: TGTGCCAGCAGTTACGGTGGTACGGGGACCTACGAGCAGTACTTC
D gene: .; J gene: TRBJ2-7; V gene: TRBV7-8; clone size: .; CDR3 protein: CASSPGWGETYEQYF; CDR3 DNA: TGTGCCAGCAGCCCCGGGTGGGGGGAAACCTACGAGCAGTACTTC
D gene: .; J gene: TRBJ2-7; V gene: TRBV9; clone size: .; CDR3 protein: CASSVTTGYFDEQYF; CDR3 DNA: TGTGCCAGCAGCGTCACTACGGGGTACTTCGACGAGCAGTACTTC
D gene: .; J gene: TRBJ1-2; V gene: TRBV4-1; clone size: .; CDR3 protein: CASSQDVAGVNYGYTF; CDR3 DNA: TGCGCCAGCAGCCAAGATGTGGCAGGGGTTAACTATGGCTACACCTTC
D gene: .; J gene: TRBJ2-6; V gene: TRBV5-4; clone size: .; CDR3 protein: CASSLGYRDSGANVLTF; CDR3 DNA: TGTGCCAGCAGCTTAGGCTACAGGGACTCTGGGGCCAACGTCCTGACTTTC
D gene: .; J gene: TRBJ2-7; V gene: TRBV7-8; clone size: once; CDR3 protein: CASSIPQDYEQYF; CDR3 DNA: TGTGCCAGCAGCATACCACAGGATTACGAGCAGTACTTC
D gene: TRBD1; J gene: TRBJ1-6; V gene: TRBV10-2; clone size: once; CDR3 protein: CASGDSNSPLHF; CDR3 DNA: TGCGCCAGCGGGGACAGTAATTCACCCCTCCACTTT
D gene: TRBD2; J gene: TRBJ2-5; V gene: TRBV5-4; clone size: few; CDR3 protein: CASSLGPQSGTETQYF; CDR3 DNA: TGTGCCAGCAGCTTGGGCCCGCAAAGCGGGACGGAGACCCAGTACTTC
D gene: .; J gene: TRBJ1-1; V gene: TRBV28; clone size: .; CDR3 protein: CASSPYDGGYEAFF; CDR3 DNA: TGTGCCAGCAGTCCGTACGACGGAGGGTACGAAGCTTTCTTT
D gene: TRBD1; J gene: TRBJ1-2; V gene: TRBV10-3; clone size: once; CDR3 protein: CAIRGTGDHGYTF; CDR3 DNA: TGTGCCATCAGGGGAACAGGGGATCATGGCTACACCTTC
D gene: TRBD1; J gene: TRBJ1-4; V gene: TRBV27; clone size: .; CDR3 protein: CASRDRAANEKLFF; CDR3 DNA: TGTGCCAGCAGAGACAGGGCGGCTAATGAAAAACTGTTTTTT
D gene: .; J gene: TRBJ2-3; V gene: TRBV7-2; clone size: .; CDR3 protein: CASCPSFTDTQYF; CDR3 DNA: TGTGCCAGCTGTCCTAGTTTCACAGATACGCAGTATTTT
D gene: .; J gene: TRBJ2-1; V gene: TRBV27; clone size: .; CDR3 protein: CASSFRSLVDEQFF; CDR3 DNA: TGTGCCAGCAGTTTCCGTAGTCTAGTCGATGAGCAGTTCTTC
D gene: .; J gene: TRBJ1-4; V gene: TRBV28; clone size: .; CDR3 protein: CASRGTVPNEKLFF; CDR3 DNA: TGTGCCAGCAGGGGGACTGTACCTAATGAAAAACTGTTTTTT
D gene: TRBD1; J gene: TRBJ2-7; V gene: TRBV7-2; clone size: once; CDR3 protein: CASRRTGEGSEQYF; CDR3 DNA: TGTGCCAGCAGGAGGACAGGGGAAGGTAGCGAGCAGTACTTC
D gene: TRBD2; J gene: TRBJ2-7; V gene: TRBV30; clone size: .; CDR3 protein: CAWSVIAGDYEQYF; CDR3 DNA: TGTGCCTGGAGTGTAATAGCGGGGGACTACGAGCAGTACTTC
D gene: TRBD1; J gene: TRBJ1-2; V gene: TRBV5-1; clone size: .; CDR3 protein: CASSMGQGLNGYTF; CDR3 DNA: TGCGCCAGCAGTATGGGACAGGGTCTAAATGGCTACACCTTC
D gene: .; J gene: TRBJ1-1; V gene: TRBV7-9; clone size: .; CDR3 protein: CASSLFGQGANTEAFF; CDR3 DNA: TGTGCCAGCAGCTTATTCGGTCAGGGCGCGAACACTGAAGCTTTCTTT
D gene: .; J gene: TRBJ2-7; V gene: TRBV7-6; clone size: .; CDR3 protein: CASSPSAAVTHEQYF; CDR3 DNA: TGTGCCAGCAGCCCCTCCGCTGCGGTTACCCACGAGCAGTACTTC
D gene: TRBD1; J gene: TRBJ2-3; V gene: TRBV14; clone size: .; CDR3 protein: CASSQRGLGTDTQYF; CDR3 DNA: TGTGCCAGCAGCCAAAGGGGGCTGGGCACAGATACGCAGTATTTT
D gene: TRBD2; J gene: TRBJ2-1; V gene: TRBV7-9; clone size: once; CDR3 protein: CASSPRLGSGGKSYNEQFF; CDR3 DNA: TGTGCCAGCAGCCCCCGGTTGGGTAGCGGGGGCAAGTCCTACAATGAGCAGTTCTTC